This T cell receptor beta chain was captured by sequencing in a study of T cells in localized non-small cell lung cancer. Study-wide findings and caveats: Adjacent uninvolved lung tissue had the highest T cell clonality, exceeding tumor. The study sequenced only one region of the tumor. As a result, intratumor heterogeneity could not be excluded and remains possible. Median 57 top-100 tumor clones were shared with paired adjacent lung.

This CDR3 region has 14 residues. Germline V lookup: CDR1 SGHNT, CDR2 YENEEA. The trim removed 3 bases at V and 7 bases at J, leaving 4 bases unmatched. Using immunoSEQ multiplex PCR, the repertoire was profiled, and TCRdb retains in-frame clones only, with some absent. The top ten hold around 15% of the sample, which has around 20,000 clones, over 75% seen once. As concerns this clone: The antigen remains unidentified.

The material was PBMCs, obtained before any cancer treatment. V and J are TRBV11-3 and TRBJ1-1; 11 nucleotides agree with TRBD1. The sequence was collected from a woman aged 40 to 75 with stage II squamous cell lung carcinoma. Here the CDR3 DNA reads TGTGCCAGCAGCTTCCCGGGACAGGGGGATGAAGCTTTCTTT. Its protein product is CASSFPGQGDEAFF.